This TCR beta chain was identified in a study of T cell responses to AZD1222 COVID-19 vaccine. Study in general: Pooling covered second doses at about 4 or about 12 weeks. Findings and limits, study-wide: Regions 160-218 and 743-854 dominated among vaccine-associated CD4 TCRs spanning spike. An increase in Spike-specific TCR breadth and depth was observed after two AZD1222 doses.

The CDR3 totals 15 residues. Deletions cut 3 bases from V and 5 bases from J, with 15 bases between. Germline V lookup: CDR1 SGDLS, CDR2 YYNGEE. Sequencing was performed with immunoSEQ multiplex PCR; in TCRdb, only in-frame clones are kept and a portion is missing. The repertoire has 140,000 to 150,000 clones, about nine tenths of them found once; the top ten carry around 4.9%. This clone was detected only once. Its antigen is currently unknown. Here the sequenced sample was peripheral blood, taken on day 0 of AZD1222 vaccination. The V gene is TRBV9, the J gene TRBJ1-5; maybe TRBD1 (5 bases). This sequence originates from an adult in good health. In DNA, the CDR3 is TGTGCCAGCAGCGCTCCGGGACGGAGGTATCAGCCCCAGCATTTT. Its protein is CASSAPGRRYQPQHF.